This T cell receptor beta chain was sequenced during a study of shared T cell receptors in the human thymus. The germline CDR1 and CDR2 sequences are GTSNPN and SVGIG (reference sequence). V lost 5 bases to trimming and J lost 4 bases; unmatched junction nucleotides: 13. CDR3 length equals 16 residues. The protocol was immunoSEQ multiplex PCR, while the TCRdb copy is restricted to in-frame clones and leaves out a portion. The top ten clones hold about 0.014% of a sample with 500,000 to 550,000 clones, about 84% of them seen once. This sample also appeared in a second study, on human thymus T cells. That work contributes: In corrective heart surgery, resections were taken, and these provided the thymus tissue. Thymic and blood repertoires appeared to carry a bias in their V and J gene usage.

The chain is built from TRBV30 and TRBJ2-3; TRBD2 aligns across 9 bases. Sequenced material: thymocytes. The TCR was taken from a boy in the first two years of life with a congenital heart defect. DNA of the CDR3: TGTGCCTGGCCCCCCCCCGGGCGGGAGGGCCCAGATACGCAGTATTTT. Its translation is CAWPPPGREGPDTQYF.